Listed below are T cell receptor beta chains from one sample, sequenced in a study of blood T cell repertoires in COVID-19. TCRdb's table, derived via immunoSEQ multiplex PCR, lists solely in-frame clones and lacks some. In the table there are roughly 140,000 clones, around four fifths of which are singletons. Sequenced: peripheral blood. The receptors here all came from a woman aged 40 to 55 with active or convalescent COVID-19. Each CDR3 is given without its conserved first and last residue.

V gene	J gene	CDR3 protein
TRBV5-1	TRBJ2-1	ASSLEPWTVSYNEQF
TRBV28	TRBJ2-1	ASRLLYNEQF
TRBV28	TRBJ1-5	ASSSFPSRGRFQPQH
TRBV30	TRBJ1-3	AWSVSGQLSGNTIY
TRBV25-1	TRBJ1-1	ASSLLDTEAF
TRBV19	TRBJ2-7	ASSKGREDSYEQY
TRBV7-6	TRBJ2-3	ASSLEVLAGGSTDTQY
TRBV5-1	TRBJ2-5	ASSSGTGIQETQY
TRBV12-3/TRBV12-4	TRBJ1-1	ASSSRIGAF
TRBV2	TRBJ1-1	ASISGTGNTEAF
TRBV12-3/TRBV12-4	TRBJ1-4	ASRVTGTEKLF
TRBV4-2	TRBJ1-2	ASSPGTVVGYT
TRBV7-9	TRBJ1-1	ASSYRGPEAF
TRBV5-8	TRBJ1-2	ASSPGTGGAYGYT
TRBV3-1/TRBV3-2	TRBJ1-6	ASSRGGNSPLH
TRBV13	TRBJ2-7	ASSYYSGRGSYEQY
TRBV6-6	TRBJ1-3	ASSGGSGNTIY
TRBV23-1	TRBJ2-3	ASSQSPQADTQY
TRBV28	TRBJ2-3	ASSRRGKFTDTQY
TRBV7-9	TRBJ1-1	ASSPTQGLSDTEAF